These 15 T cell receptor beta chains were sequenced from one sample in a study of blood T cell repertoires in COVID-19. The method was immunoSEQ multiplex PCR; TCRdb's version includes in-frame clones alone and lacks a portion of them. Of around 400,000 clones in the sample, 70% to 90% were seen once. Sequencing used peripheral blood. The receptors come from a woman aged 55-70 years with COVID-19, enrolled during active disease.

The chain joins TRBV19 to TRBJ1-1, with unresolved D. The CDR3 extends over 13 amino acids. The germline V gene encodes CDR1 LNHDA and CDR2 SQIVND (reference sequence). Trimming stripped 2 bases from V and 4 bases from J, with 8 bases between. This CDR3 reads CASSISVGTEAFF. For the CDR3, the DNA is TGTGCCAGTAGTATAAGCGTAGGCACTGAAGCTTTCTTT.

The rearrangement joins TRBV24-1 to TRBJ2-7; D gene ambiguous. The CDR3 length is 16 residues. CDR1 is KGHDR, CDR2 SFDVKD, per germline. Trimming shortened V by 3 bases and J by 2 bases, and 16 bases separated the two germline ends. CDR3 coding DNA: TGTGCCACCAGTGATCCCTCTAAGACATCTACCTACGAGCAGTACTTC. Its translation is CATSDPSKTSTYEQYF.

This clone showed up just once. The chain links TRBV21-1 to TRBJ2-4; the table's D call of TRBD2 was not tested on the DNA. TRBV21-1 has pseudogene status. This CDR3 comprises 13 residues. Here the CDR3 reads CASSLRGSNIQYF. As DNA, the CDR3 is TGTGCCAGCAGCTTGCGGGGCTCTAACATTCAGTACTTC.

The CDR3 protein is CAWRGDRTYEQYF. The CDR3 DNA reads as TGTGCCTGGAGGGGGGACAGGACCTACGAGCAGTACTTC. This chain connects TRBV30 to TRBJ2-7; the match to TRBD1 covers 8 bases. Germline V gene data show CDR1 as GTSNPN and CDR2 as SVGIG (reference sequence). The CDR3 has 13 residues. J gave up 2 bases and V 3 bases, and 3 bases lay outside the gene matches.

This chain connects TRBV3-1 (or the pseudogene TRBV3-2) to TRBJ2-5; TRBD2 might be the D (6 bases). V was trimmed by 1 base and J by 5 bases, leaving 11 bases between them. The CDR3 totals 14 residues. CDR1 LGHDT and CDR2 YNNKEL come from the germline V gene (reference sequence). In nucleotides, the CDR3 is TGTGCCAGCAGCCAAGGGGCGGGGCGGGAGACCCAGTACTTC. Protein: CASSQGAGRETQYF.

The rearrangement uses TRBV27 and TRBJ2-5, with D hard to call. The germline V gene has CDR1 MNHEY and CDR2 SMNVEV (reference sequence). V was clipped by 5 bases and J by 6 bases, with 13 bases between them. The CDR3 spans 13 residues. The CDR3 DNA follows: TGTGCCAGCAGTACCGTCTCCTACCAGACCCAGTACTTC. Its translation: CASSTVSYQTQYF.

This clone appeared a few times. The rearrangement links TRBV19 to TRBJ2-2; D gene uncertain. The CDR3 consists of 14 residues. V was shortened by 2 bases and J by 5 bases, with 9 bases between the two germline ends. In germline, CDR1 is LNHDA, CDR2 SQIVND (reference sequence). The CDR3 DNA reads TGTGCCAGTAGTATATTACAACCAACCGGGGAGCTGTTTTTT. Its protein is CASSILQPTGELFF.

The table lists this clone with a count of one. This chain connects TRBV3-1 (or the pseudogene TRBV3-2) to TRBJ1-2; D uncertain. V was trimmed by 1 base and J by 5 bases, leaving 14 bases between them. This CDR3 contains 15 residues. CDR1 is LGHDT, CDR2 YNNKEL, per germline (reference sequence). This chain's CDR3 is CASSQVSTPWYGYTF. CDR3 sequence (DNA): TGTGCCAGCAGCCAAGTATCTACTCCCTGGTATGGCTACACCTTC.

V and J are TRBV10-3 and TRBJ2-3, with D perhaps TRBD2 (6 bases). V lost 4 bases and J lost 0, with 11 bases in between. The CDR3 runs 15 residues. CDR1 and CDR2 (germline): ENHRY, SYGVKD. CDR3 DNA: TGTGCCATCAGTGCGGCGGGAACTAGCACAGATACGCAGTATTTT. Its protein is CAISAAGTSTDTQYF.

V gene TRBV5-1 combines with J gene TRBJ2-7; 8 bases are shared with TRBD2. CDR3 length equals 15 residues. Looked up from germline, CDR1 is SGHRS and CDR2 is YFSETQ. J was trimmed by 2 bases and V by 4 bases; bases with no gene match: 8. CDR3 sequence reads: CASSPNPGLAYEQYF. In nucleotides, the CDR3 is TGCGCCAGCAGCCCGAATCCGGGACTAGCCTACGAGCAGTACTTC.

The V call is TRBV27, the J call TRBJ2-3; the D gene is possibly TRBD1 (5 bases). The length of the CDR3 is 15 residues. Trimming pared 5 bases from V and 0 bases from J, leaving 12 bases between. Germline V gene sequence: CDR1 MNHEY, CDR2 SMNVEV (reference sequence). The CDR3 nucleotides are TGTGCCAGCAGTAAGTCCAGGGCTAGCACAGATACGCAGTATTTT. Amino acid sequence: CASSKSRASTDTQYF.

The chain carries TRBV5-1 and TRBJ1-6; D uncertain. Germline assignment: CDR1 SGHRS and CDR2 YFSETQ. The CDR3 totals 15 residues. Trimming removed 6 bases from V and 9 bases from J, with 19 bases in between. The CDR3 sequence: CASNLAGFLSSPLHF. CDR3 bases: TGCGCCAGCAATCTGGCGGGGTTCTTGTCTTCACCCCTCCACTTT.

The V and J genes are TRBV7-6 and TRBJ2-1; D is unclear. Between the trimmed V and J ends, which lost 3 bases and 1 base, there was a span of 16 bases. The CDR3 length is 17 residues. CDR1 is SGHVS and CDR2 is FNYEAQ in the germline V gene. This CDR3 reads CASSFYYDERSYNEQFF. The CDR3 coding sequence is TGTGCCAGCAGCTTTTACTACGATGAGAGGTCCTACAATGAGCAGTTCTTC.

The rearrangement joins TRBV20-1 to TRBJ1-6; 8 bases are a match to TRBD1. Germline V gives CDR1 DFQATT, CDR2 SNEGSKA (reference sequence). With V trimmed by 3 bases and J by 5 bases, 3 bases remained unmatched. The CDR3 is made up of 14 amino acids. The CDR3 is CSASKGQDNSPLHF. The DNA for the CDR3 is TGCAGTGCTAGTAAGGGACAGGATAATTCACCCCTCCACTTT.

V is TRBV27 and J is TRBJ2-7, with TRBD1 matching 8 bases. The CDR3 is made up of 15 amino acids. Trimming at V came to 4 bases and at J to 1 base, leaving 6 bases not matched to a gene. Germline V gives CDR1 MNHEY, CDR2 SMNVEV (reference sequence). The CDR3 loop is CASSSLGQGSYEQYF. CDR3 DNA: TGTGCCAGCAGTTCCCTCGGACAGGGTTCCTACGAGCAGTACTTC.